A selection of T cell receptor beta chains follows, all from one sample in a study of blood T cell repertoires in COVID-19. Assay: immunoSEQ multiplex PCR; the TCRdb copy retains only in-frame clones and omits some. The sample yields some 150,000 clones, 81% seen once. Material for sequencing was peripheral blood. The receptor set was obtained from a woman aged 60-75 years with active or convalescent COVID-19. Both conserved end residues are part of each CDR3. A D gene is named only where the DNA matches it firmly. Some rows mark clone size as missing; the rest say once, few, many or name a class of expanded clone.

clone size	D gene	V gene	J gene	CDR3 protein	CDR3 DNA
once	-	TRBV11-2	TRBJ1-1	CASSLDRYSYEAFF	TGTGCCAGCAGCTTAGATCGCTACTCCTATGAAGCTTTCTTT
-	-	TRBV12-3/TRBV12-4	TRBJ1-2	CASNTDSYGYTF	TGTGCCAGCAACACCGACAGCTATGGCTACACCTTC
-	-	TRBV5-5	TRBJ2-7	CASSLTLGGMSYEQYF	TGTGCCAGCAGCTTGACTTTAGGCGGGATGTCCTACGAGCAGTACTTC
-	TRBD1	TRBV18	TRBJ2-2	CASSPSRDRLDTGELFF	TGTGCCAGCTCACCCTCCAGGGACAGGCTGGACACCGGGGAGCTGTTTTTT
once	-	TRBV19	TRBJ2-7	CATQSGAEQYF	TGTGCCACCCAATCCGGAGCCGAGCAGTACTTC
-	-	TRBV7-2	TRBJ1-6	CASSRKGYSYNSPLHF	TGTGCCAGCAGCCGTAAGGGGTACTCCTATAATTCACCCCTCCACTTT
-	-	TRBV4-1	TRBJ1-1	CASSQVTGKNTEAFF	TGCGCCAGCAGCCAAGTAACAGGGAAGAACACTGAAGCTTTCTTT
-	TRBD1	TRBV19	TRBJ2-3	CASSIYRGEDTQYF	TGTGCCAGTAGTATATACAGGGGGGAAGATACGCAGTATTTT
-	-	TRBV10-2	TRBJ1-1	CASSEVISVNTEAFF	TGCGCCAGCAGTGAGGTTATTTCAGTGAACACTGAAGCTTTCTTT
few	TRBD1	TRBV6-6	TRBJ2-1	CASSTKTGPYNEQFF	TGTGCCAGCAGTACCAAGACAGGGCCCTACAATGAGCAGTTCTTC
-	TRBD2	TRBV3-1/TRBV3-2	TRBJ2-7	CASAEAGGYEQYF	TGTGCCAGCGCCGAGGCGGGGGGCTACGAGCAGTACTTC
-	-	TRBV5-5	TRBJ1-4	CASSAGLTTTNEKLFF	TGTGCCAGCAGCGCGGGTCTTACGACTACTAATGAAAAACTGTTTTTT
-	TRBD2	TRBV9	TRBJ2-1	CANSERLAAYNEQFF	TGTGCCAACAGTGAAAGACTAGCAGCCTACAATGAGCAGTTCTTC
-	-	TRBV6-6	TRBJ1-4	CASRKRTEGSGALCF	TGTGCCAGCAGAAAGCGGACGGAGGGTTCCGGGGCGCTCTGTTTT
once	-	TRBV25-1	TRBJ2-7	CASSESLAESYEQYF	TGTGCCAGCAGTGAATCATTGGCAGAATCCTACGAGCAGTACTTC
-	-	TRBV19	TRBJ1-1	CASSIVWDTTNTEAFF	TGTGCCAGTAGTATAGTGTGGGACACAACGAACACTGAAGCTTTCTTT
-	-	TRBV7-8	TRBJ1-5	CASSLDQGSGNQPQHF	TGTGCCAGCAGCTTAGATCAGGGCTCCGGCAATCAGCCCCAGCATTTT
few	TRBD2	TRBV7-2	TRBJ2-2	CASRAPSGGAGELFF	TGTGCCAGCAGGGCTCCTAGCGGGGGGGCCGGGGAGCTGTTTTTT
-	TRBD2	TRBV19	TRBJ2-1	CASSPSGLAGVNEQFF	TGTGCCAGTAGTCCCTCGGGACTAGCGGGAGTAAATGAGCAGTTCTTC
few	TRBD1	TRBV24-1	TRBJ2-5	CATSDRAGGRETQYF	TGTGCCACCAGTGATCGGGCAGGGGGCAGGGAGACCCAGTACTTC
once	TRBD1	TRBV4-1	TRBJ1-1	CASSPIDRGENTEAFF	TGCGCCAGCAGCCCGATCGACAGGGGAGAAAACACTGAAGCTTTCTTT
-	-	TRBV7-2	TRBJ1-2	CASSPHAQVDISGYTF	TGTGCCAGCAGCCCCCATGCCCAGGTCGACATAAGCGGCTACACCTTC
few	TRBD1	TRBV5-1	TRBJ1-2	CASSLAPGQGSFNYGYTF	TGCGCCAGCAGCTTGGCCCCGGGACAGGGGTCTTTCAACTATGGCTACACCTTC
-	TRBD1	TRBV5-4	TRBJ1-4	CASSLQGAGEKLFF	TGTGCCAGCAGCTTACAGGGGGCAGGTGAAAAACTGTTTTTT
-	-	TRBV5-5	TRBJ2-5	CASSLSSGLQETQYF	TGTGCCAGCAGCTTGTCCAGCGGGCTACAAGAGACCCAGTACTTC
-	-	TRBV7-8	TRBJ1-6	CASSPVGSYNSPLHF	TGTGCCAGCAGTCCCGTCGGCTCCTATAATTCACCCCTCCACTTT
-	TRBD2	TRBV9	TRBJ2-3	CASSVRREGDTQYF	TGTGCCAGCAGCGTACGGCGGGAGGGGGATACGCAGTATTTT
-	-	TRBV10-3	TRBJ2-1	CAIRGGGPPAGNEQFF	TGTGCCATCAGGGGGGGAGGCCCCCCAGCCGGCAATGAGCAGTTCTTC
few	-	TRBV27	TRBJ2-7	CASSSSGYEQYF	TGTGCCAGCAGTTCGAGCGGATACGAGCAGTACTTC
many	TRBD1	TRBV6-1	TRBJ1-5	CASSEDRGWEPQHF	TGTGCCAGCAGTGAAGACAGGGGCTGGGAGCCCCAGCATTTT
-	TRBD1	TRBV7-2	TRBJ2-5	CASNEGDRRRETQYF	TGTGCCAGCAACGAGGGGGACAGGAGGCGGGAGACCCAGTACTTC
-	TRBD2	TRBV27	TRBJ2-3	CASSTWTRELTDTQYF	TGTGCCAGCAGTACCTGGACTAGGGAGTTAACAGATACGCAGTATTTT
-	-	TRBV15	TRBJ1-1	CATRGQGNTEAFF	TGTGCCACCAGGGGGCAGGGGAACACTGAAGCTTTCTTT
-	-	TRBV19	TRBJ1-5	CASTPFGGASNQPQHF	TGTGCCAGTACCCCATTCGGGGGGGCTAGCAATCAGCCCCAGCATTTT
-	TRBD2	TRBV7-2	TRBJ2-3	CASSLPTSGTSTDTQYF	TGTGCCAGCAGCTTACCGACTAGCGGCACTAGCACAGATACGCAGTATTTT
once	-	TRBV7-2	TRBJ1-1	CASSPQEMNTEAFF	TGTGCCAGCAGCCCACAGGAAATGAACACTGAAGCTTTCTTT
-	-	TRBV19	TRBJ2-4	CASSWDLGAKNIQYF	TGTGCCAGTAGTTGGGACTTGGGGGCCAAAAACATTCAGTACTTC
-	TRBD1	TRBV5-4	TRBJ2-5	CASSSTGYQETQYF	TGTGCCAGCAGCTCGACAGGGTACCAAGAGACCCAGTACTTC
-	TRBD1	TRBV7-9	TRBJ2-7	CASRPGQGADEQYF	TGTGCCAGCAGGCCGGGACAGGGGGCGGACGAGCAGTACTTC
-	TRBD2	TRBV29-1	TRBJ2-1	CSQKTSGSSREQFF	TGCAGCCAAAAGACTAGCGGGAGCTCTCGTGAGCAGTTCTTC
-	TRBD2	TRBV18	TRBJ2-5	CASSGIAGAQETQYF	TGTGCCAGCTCAGGCATAGCGGGGGCTCAAGAGACCCAGTACTTC